The clone carrying this TCR beta chain was counted between two and nine times. Its antigen remains unidentified. Unique molecular identifier tags were affixed to discrete cDNA molecules. Using its own MiXCR run on the 5' RACE reads, TCRdb lists one record per CDR3 protein. The table records tens of thousands of distinct CDR3 sequences, 8% to 13% of them present only once. This entry is derived from a study of early T cells in non-severe SARS-CoV-2 infection. Study observations and caveats: Matches to VDJdb favored anti-spike CD8 responses and missed private and CD4 specificities.

The germline gives CDR1 DFQATT, CDR2 SNEGSKA (reference sequence). V shed 0 bases and J shed 0 bases, with 8 bases lying between them. This CDR3 has 14 residues. The specimen sequenced was whole blood. The receptor's source is an adult who was a healthcare worker with PCR-confirmed SARS-CoV-2 infection or an uninfected control (not recorded which). This chain links TRBV20-1 with TRBJ1-1; D is unclear. The chain's CDR3 is CSAREAGLNTEAFF. For the CDR3, the DNA is TGCAGTGCTAGAGAGGCAGGTTTGAACACTGAAGCTTTCTTT.